A single sample is the source of the 15 T cell receptor beta chains below, sequenced in a study of blood T cell repertoires in COVID-19. The data were produced by immunoSEQ multiplex PCR, yet TCRdb's version contains in-frame clones alone and is incomplete. This table holds 300,000 to 450,000 clones, approximately 86% found once. What was sequenced was peripheral blood. Every receptor here comes from a human donor in a cohort sampled during active COVID-19.

The rearrangement links TRBV10-3 to TRBJ2-5; D remains unclear. The CDR3 has 12 residues. V was cut by 0 bases and J by 5 bases, with 4 bases left in between. Looked up from germline, CDR1 is ENHRY and CDR2 is SYGVKD. The CDR3 DNA sequence: TGTGCCATCAGTGAGTCGTCGGAGACCCAGTACTTC. Translated, it gives CAISESSETQYF.

J is TRBJ1-1 and V is TRBV28, with 9 bases matching TRBD1. The CDR3 loop spans 13 amino acids. Germline loops: CDR1 MDHEN, CDR2 SYDVKM. V shed 6 bases and J 11 bases; nucleotides not matched to a gene: 10. CDR3 DNA: TGTGCCAGCAGACCAACCGGGACAGGGAGGGCTTTCTTT. Translation: CASRPTGTGRAFF.

This chain joins TRBV2 and TRBJ1-2; a possible D gene is TRBD1 (5 bases). The CDR3 totals 13 residues. V was cut by 6 bases and J by 2 bases, with 10 bases left in between. Germline V gene lookup returns CDR1 SNHLY and CDR2 FYNNEI. DNA for the CDR3: TGTGCCAGCAGGGTGACAGCGAACTATGGCTACACCTTC. It is translated as CASRVTANYGYTF.

V usage is TRBV2 and J usage is TRBJ1-4; TRBD1 matches at 8 bases. After removal of 7 bases from V and 4 bases from J, the junction contained 8 bases not matched to a gene. Germline values: CDR1 SNHLY, CDR2 FYNNEI. The CDR3 runs 15 residues. DNA of the CDR3: TGTGCCAGCAAGATAGACAGGGGCCTTAATGAAAAACTGTTTTTT. Its translation: CASKIDRGLNEKLFF.

This chain links TRBV2 with TRBJ2-7, with D possibly matching TRBD2 (7 bases). Germline V CDR1 and CDR2: SNHLY, FYNNEI. The CDR3 sequence is 18 residues long. V gave up 5 bases and J gave up 1 base, with 24 bases separating them. The CDR3 DNA is TGTGCCAGCAGTCGGAGGTCGTCCAGCGGGACAACATCCTACGAGCAGTACTTC. Translation gives CASSRRSSSGTTSYEQYF.

V gene TRBV11-2 combines with J gene TRBJ1-1; the D gene is possibly TRBD1 (5 bases). Germline V CDR1 and CDR2: SGHAT, FQNNGV. There are 15 residues in the CDR3. Trimming shortened V by 2 bases and J by 4 bases, and 14 bases separated the two germline ends. DNA for the CDR3: TGTGCCAGCAGCTTAAGGGGAGGTGGAGGCACTGAAGCTTTCTTT. Amino acid sequence: CASSLRGGGGTEAFF. Full variable domain (missing parts from reference TRBV11-2 and TRBJ1-1): EAGVAQSPRYKIIEKRQSVAFWCNPISGHATLYWYQQILGQGPKLLIQFQNNGVVDDSQLPKDRFSAERLKGVDSTLKIQPAKLEDSAVYLCASSLRGGGGTEAFFGQGTRLTVV.

This sequence joins TRBV9 and TRBJ2-5; TRBD2 agrees at 12 bases. The germline gives CDR1 SGDLS, CDR2 YYNGEE. Unmatched junction bases numbered 8, after V lost 0 bases and J lost 5 bases. This CDR3 has 17 amino acids. The CDR3 nucleotides read TGTGCCAGCAGCGTAGCTAGCGGGGGGGCCATGGATGAGACCCAGTACTTC. It yields the protein CASSVASGGAMDETQYF.

This rearrangement joins TRBV3-1 (or the pseudogene TRBV3-2) to TRBJ2-5; TRBD2 matches at 7 bases. V lost 4 bases and J lost 5; bases outside the gene matches: 16. Germline CDR1 LGHDT, CDR2 YNNKEL (reference sequence). The CDR3 spans 17 residues. CDR3 loop: CASSRGSGGMAGETQYF. In DNA, the CDR3 is TGTGCCAGCAGCCGTGGGTCGGGGGGAATGGCAGGGGAGACCCAGTACTTC.

This clone was counted between two and nine times. The rearrangement uses TRBV9 and TRBJ2-3; 12 positions agree with TRBD2. This CDR3 is 15 amino acids long. Looked up from germline, CDR1 is SGDLS and CDR2 is YYNGEE. Trimming cost V 4 bases and J 3 bases; bases outside gene matches: 3. CDR3 loop: CASSLLAGGTDTQYF. The CDR3 region has the DNA TGTGCCAGCAGCCTCCTAGCGGGAGGGACAGATACGCAGTATTTT.

The rearrangement uses TRBV7-2 and TRBJ2-7; 9 positions agree with TRBD2. V trimming: 1 base; J trimming: 3 bases; junction bases outside the gene matches: 10. The germline CDR1 and CDR2 sequences are SGHTA and FQGNSA. This CDR3 is built from 17 residues. The CDR3 loop reads CASSLVGGIAGVYEQYF. As DNA, the CDR3 is TGTGCCAGCAGCTTAGTGGGGGGGATAGCGGGAGTCTACGAGCAGTACTTC.

The chain employs TRBV6-2 or TRBV6-3 and TRBJ2-3; 10 positions agree with TRBD2. Germline V lookup: CDR1 MNHEY, CDR2 SVGEGT. The CDR3 spans 15 residues. V gave up 5 bases and J gave up 5 bases; unmatched junction bases: 7. The CDR3 sequence is CASSMRAGGIDTQYF. The CDR3 region has the DNA TGTGCCAGCAGTATGCGAGCGGGAGGGATAGATACGCAGTATTTT.

The V gene is TRBV28, the J gene TRBJ1-4; 7 bases match TRBD1. V gave up 6 bases and J gave up 3 bases; unmatched junction bases: 7. The germline V gene has CDR1 MDHEN and CDR2 SYDVKM. This CDR3 is 15 amino acids long. The CDR3 nucleotides read TGTGCCAGCAGATCGGCCGGGACAGCTAATGAAAAACTGTTTTTT. This gives the protein CASRSAGTANEKLFF.

V is TRBV24-1 and J is TRBJ2-3; tentative D call: TRBD2 (5 bases). CDR3 length equals 17 residues. The V gene's germline CDR1 is KGHDR and CDR2 SFDVKD. V lost 4 bases and J 2 bases, leaving 18 bases between the germline ends. DNA of the CDR3: TGTGCCACCAGTGAACCCCTCGGTACGGGATCCACAGATACGCAGTATTTT. Amino acids: CATSEPLGTGSTDTQYF.

The chain carries TRBV30 and TRBJ2-7; D not certain. CDR1 and CDR2 (germline): GTSNPN, SVGIG (reference sequence). The CDR3 runs to 13 residues. V lost 7 bases, J lost 5 bases, and 18 bases lay in between. Written as DNA, the CDR3 is TGTGCCTCCTCCAGAGACACCTTCCACGAGCAGTACTTC. Amino acid sequence: CASSRDTFHEQYF.

The CDR3 nucleotides read TGTGCCAGCAGCCCAGGACTACTCGGCGAGCAGTACTTC. Its protein is CASSPGLLGEQYF. The rearrangement joins TRBV7-3 to TRBJ2-7, with D possibly being TRBD2 (6 bases). Germline V CDR1 and CDR2: SGHTA, FQGTGA. Trimming pared 5 bases from V and 6 bases from J, leaving 14 bases between. This CDR3 is 13 amino acids long.